One sample yielded the 2 T cell receptor beta chains listed below, sequenced in a study of OX40 agonist ivuxolimab in advanced cancers. TCRdb's table, derived via immunoSEQ multiplex PCR, lists solely in-frame clones and lacks some. The sample carries roughly 32,000 clones, approximately 80% recorded once. Specimen: CD4+ or CD8+ T cells sorted from blood, collected in a trial of the OX40 agonist ivuxolimab. The receptor set was obtained from an adult with an advanced solid tumor such as melanoma, head and neck, liver or kidney cancer.

The V and J genes are TRBV2 and TRBJ2-2; D unclear. Trimming cost V 4 bases and J 0 bases, with 6 bases left between them. In germline, CDR1 is SNHLY, CDR2 FYNNEI. CDR3 length: 14 residues. The CDR3 loop is CASSVGPNTGELFF. The CDR3 nucleotides read TGTGCCAGCAGTGTAGGGCCGAACACCGGGGAGCTGTTTTTT.

The chain joins TRBV19 to TRBJ2-1; 13 bases are a match to TRBD2. J lost 7 bases, V lost 1 base, and 10 bases had no gene match. Germline-derived CDR1 and CDR2 are LNHDA and SQIVND (reference sequence). CDR3 size: 18 residues. The CDR3: CASSIGRLAGGNANEQFF. The CDR3 bases are TGTGCCAGTAGTATAGGGAGACTAGCGGGGGGAAACGCAAATGAGCAGTTCTTC.